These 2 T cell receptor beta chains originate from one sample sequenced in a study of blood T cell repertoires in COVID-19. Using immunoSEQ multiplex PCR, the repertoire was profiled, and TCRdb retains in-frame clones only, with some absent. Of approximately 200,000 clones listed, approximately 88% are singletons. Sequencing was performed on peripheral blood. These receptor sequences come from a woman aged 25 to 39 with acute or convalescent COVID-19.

CDR3 nucleotides: TGTGCCAGCAGTTTAAATTTAGGGGGCGAAGCTTTCTTT. This sequence encodes CASSLNLGGEAFF. This chain joins TRBV12-3 or TRBV12-4 and TRBJ1-1; the match to TRBD1 covers 7 bases. This CDR3 region has 13 residues. The ends lost 2 bases at V and 8 bases at J; junction bases unmatched: 5.

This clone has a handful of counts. The CDR3 nucleotides are TGTGCCAGCAGCTCTGGGCCGACTATGCTAGCTAACTATGGCTACACCTTC. Amino acid sequence: CASSSGPTMLANYGYTF. This chain links TRBV9 with TRBJ1-2, with no clear D. There are 17 residues in the CDR3. Per germline, CDR1 SGDLS and CDR2 YYNGEE. Trimming removed 4 bases at V and 0 bases at J, with 19 bases between. Filled out from reference TRBV9 and TRBJ1-2, the complete variable domain reads DSGVTQTPKHLITATGQRVTLRCSPRSGDLSVYWYQQSLDQGLQFLIQYYNGEERAKGNILERFSAQQFPDLHSELNLSSLELGDSALYFCASSSGPTMLANYGYTFGSGTRLTVV.